The text below deals with one T cell receptor (beta chain). Antigen: not known. The entry originates in a study of memory CD4+ T cells and cytomegalovirus serostatus. Study-level background: Healthy Belgian adult donors included about nine CMV-positive and some 24 CMV-negative people. Study-wide results and caveats: Suggested: most of the CMV-linked TCR signature lies in CD4+ memory cells.

Measured with immunoSEQ multiplex PCR; TCRdb has only the in-frame clones, and not every one. The table records tens of thousands of clones, about four fifths of them present only once. Single viable CD3+CD4+CD8-CD45RO+ cells were sorted as the memory CD4+ T cells. Positive selection with CD4 microbeads enriched total CD4+ T cells. The CDR3 has 15 residues. Losses at the gene ends were 5 bases for V and 4 bases for J; bases not matched to a gene: 8. The V gene's germline CDR1 is MNHEY and CDR2 SMNVEV (reference sequence). The sequenced material came from memory CD4+ T cells from blood. The TCR originated in an adult in good health and CMV-seronegative. This chain joins TRBV27 and TRBJ1-1; 9 bases align to TRBD1. In nucleotides, the CDR3 is TGTGCCAGCAGTCCCCGGACAGGGGAGATCACTGAAGCTTTCTTT. Its protein product is CASSPRTGEITEAFF.